What follows is one T cell receptor (beta chain) and its context. The antigen is undetermined. PCR involved 60 Vbeta and 13 Jbeta primers. Sequencing used immunoSEQ multiplex PCR; TCRdb keeps in-frame clones, though not all of them. The specimen's table records around 140,000 clones. This entry belongs to a study of cytomegalovirus exposure and HLA in healthy donors. Study-wide background: Falling in the Caucasian-associated ancestry cluster were 81% of under 450 genotyped donors.

Study conclusions and caveats: Productive status was seen about 90% or about 30% of the time for most TCR beta V segments in an earlier analysis.

The CDR3 length is 17 residues. Per the germline V gene, CDR1 is KGHSH and CDR2 is LQKENI. With 2 bases removed from V and 6 bases from J, the gap between germline ends came to 19 bases. The source is a woman aged 18-35 years in good health and CMV-seronegative. This chain connects TRBV18 to TRBJ2-2; TRBD2 is a possible D gene (6 bases). The sequenced sample was PBMCs. This CDR3 reads CASSPTSPTSFAGELFF. CDR3 coding DNA: TGTGCCAGCTCACCAACGTCGCCGACTAGTTTCGCCGGGGAGCTGTTTTTT.